What follows describes a single TCR beta chain. V gave up 1 base and J gave up 3 bases; unmatched junction bases: 3. The CDR3 has 14 residues. Germline lookup yields CDR1 SGHAT and CDR2 FQNNGV. The data were obtained in a study of sequential checkpoint blockade in melanoma. At the level of the study: Arm A got nivolumab then ipilimumab; arm B the reverse, 1:1.

The treatment here: randomized to nivolumab then ipilimumab (arm A) or the reverse (arm B). This table comes from immunoSEQ multiplex PCR, and its TCRdb copy is limited to in-frame clones, with some not included. The sample lists roughly 18,000 clones; just over 70% were seen once. The chain recombines TRBV11-2 with TRBJ2-7; 7 positions agree with TRBD1. This sequence was found in a human donor with melanoma. The source material was CD8+ T cells sorted from blood (inferred from file names), sampled from a patient given nivolumab and ipilimumab in sequence. The CDR3 region is CASSLGTGGYEQYF. CDR3 nucleotides: TGTGCCAGCAGCTTAGGGACAGGCGGCTACGAGCAGTACTTC.